A selection of T cell receptor beta chains follows, all from one sample in a study of OX40 agonist ivuxolimab in advanced cancers. Using immunoSEQ multiplex PCR, the repertoire was profiled, and TCRdb retains in-frame clones only, with some absent. The data contain 70,000 to 85,000 clones, around nine tenths of them singletons. The sequencing here drew on CD4+ or CD8+ T cells sorted from blood, taken in a trial of the OX40 agonist ivuxolimab. Receptors were obtained from an adult with an advanced solid tumor such as melanoma, head and neck, liver or kidney cancer. Both conserved end residues are part of each CDR3. The D gene is left open where the match is weak. Size values are once, few and many counts, or a class for expanded clones, and some rows have none.

NA,TRBJ1-1,TRBV30,NA,TGTGCCTGGAGTGAACTCAACTTGAACACTGAAGCTTTCTTT,CAWSELNLNTEAFF
TRBD1,TRBJ1-1,TRBV7-9,NA,TGTGCCAGCAGCTTGGGACAGGGATACACTGAAGCTTTCTTT,CASSLGQGYTEAFF
NA,TRBJ1-1,TRBV11-2,NA,TGTGCCAGCAGCTTAGATTTTTCCAGAAACACTGAAGCTTTCTTT,CASSLDFSRNTEAFF
TRBD1,TRBJ1-2,TRBV25-1,NA,TGTGCCAGCAGTGAATTCGAGACAGGGGATGGCTACACCTTC,CASSEFETGDGYTF
TRBD1,TRBJ2-7,TRBV29-1,NA,TGCAGCGTTGAAATGTCACGGCAGGGGGCCTCATACTACGAGCAGTACTTC,CSVEMSRQGASYYEQYF
TRBD1,TRBJ2-3,TRBV6-6,NA,TGTGCCAGCAGTTTACAGGGGGCCGGATCAGATACGCAGTATTTT,CASSLQGAGSDTQYF
TRBD1,TRBJ2-1,TRBV27,once,TGTGCCAGCAGTTTAACGACAGGGCCTTACAATGAGCAGTTCTTC,CASSLTTGPYNEQFF
NA,TRBJ1-2,TRBV21-1,NA,TGTGCCAGCAGCAAATCAGGAAGGACAGGGTTCGACTACACCTTC,CASSKSGRTGFDYTF
NA,TRBJ2-7,TRBV11-1,NA,TGTGCCAGCAGCTTAGGGACAACCTACGAGCAGTACTTC,CASSLGTTYEQYF
TRBD2,TRBJ2-1,TRBV7-8,NA,TGTGCCAGCAGCTTCCTTCTAGCGGGGGGGAGGAATGAGCAGTTCTTC,CASSFLLAGGRNEQFF
TRBD1,TRBJ2-6,TRBV28,NA,TGTGCCAGCAGTTACAGGGGGCTTGGGGCCAACGTCCTGACTTTC,CASSYRGLGANVLTF
TRBD1,TRBJ1-1,TRBV19,NA,TGTGCCAGTAGTATGGGGACAGGGGCCATGAACACTGAAGCTTTCTTT,CASSMGTGAMNTEAFF
NA,TRBJ1-1,TRBV10-3,NA,TGTGCCATCAGTGAGCGCAGGGGTGACACTGAAGCTTTCTTT,CAISERRGDTEAFF
TRBD1,TRBJ2-1,TRBV19,NA,TGTGCCAGTAGTATAGGGACAGGGTTCGGCAATGAGCAGTTCTTC,CASSIGTGFGNEQFF
NA,TRBJ1-2,TRBV7-3,few,TGTGCCAGCAGCTTGGGGGCAGGGACGGACTATGGCTACACCTTC,CASSLGAGTDYGYTF
NA,TRBJ2-6,TRBV6-5,many,TGTGCCAGCAGTTACGAGATCTCTGGGGCCAACGTCCTGACTTTC,CASSYEISGANVLTF
NA,TRBJ1-5,TRBV4-1,NA,TGCGCCAGCAGTTACGGGTTCGACCAGCCCCAGCATTTT,CASSYGFDQPQHF
TRBD1,TRBJ1-2,TRBV15,once,TGTGCCACCAGTGTACCACAGGGGGCCTTCACCTTC,CATSVPQGAFTF
NA,TRBJ2-7,TRBV23-1,NA,TGCGCCAGCAAGGACACCCTCTCCTACGAGCAGTACTTC,CASKDTLSYEQYF
TRBD2,TRBJ2-1,TRBV5-1,NA,TGCGCCAGCAGCTTTAGTTCTTGGTTAGCGGGAGTTTCCTACAATGAGCAGTTCTTC,CASSFSSWLAGVSYNEQFF
NA,TRBJ1-1,TRBV27,NA,TGTGCCAGCAGTTTAGGGGTCCGAACTGAAGCTTTCTTT,CASSLGVRTEAFF
NA,TRBJ2-7,TRBV6-5,once,TGTGCCAGCAGTTTCGGACCTGCTGCCTACGAGCAGTACTTC,CASSFGPAAYEQYF
NA,TRBJ1-5,TRBV21-1,few,TGTGCCAGCCCCTCATGTAAGGGGATGAATCAGCCCCAGCATTTT,CASPSCKGMNQPQHF
TRBD1,TRBJ1-1,TRBV25-1,NA,TGTGCCAGCAGTCCAAGACAGGGTTTGACTGAAGCTTTCTTT,CASSPRQGLTEAFF
TRBD1,TRBJ2-1,TRBV7-9,NA,TGTGCCAGCAGCGGTGACAGGGGGCCTGGTGAGCAGTTCTTC,CASSGDRGPGEQFF
NA,TRBJ2-7,TRBV21-1,NA,TGTGCCAGCAGCAAAGGGAGAAACTACGAGCAGTACTTC,CASSKGRNYEQYF
NA,TRBJ2-3,TRBV7-9,NA,TGTGCCAGCAGCTTAGTGATATCCACAGATACGCAGTATTTT,CASSLVISTDTQYF
NA,TRBJ2-7,TRBV6-5,NA,TGTGCCAGCAGTTCCTCGGACAGCTCCTACGAGCAGTACTTC,CASSSSDSSYEQYF
NA,TRBJ2-7,TRBV4-3,NA,TGCGCCAGCAGCCAAGATTGGCCCGGGGGCTACGAGCAGTACTTC,CASSQDWPGGYEQYF
TRBD2,TRBJ2-1,TRBV4-2,once,TGTGCCAGCAGCCAAGGTGTAGCGGGGGGGCGAGACAATGAGCAGTTCTTC,CASSQGVAGGRDNEQFF
NA,TRBJ1-5,TRBV19,NA,TGTGCCAGTAGCCTTACTACCACCCAGCATTTT,CASSLTTTQHF
NA,TRBJ1-1,TRBV9,few,TGTGCCAGCAGCTTCCTCGGGGCGAACACTGAAGCTTTCTTT,CASSFLGANTEAFF
NA,TRBJ1-1,TRBV27,NA,TGTGCCAGCAGTTTCCAGGAGAACACTGAAGCTTTCTTT,CASSFQENTEAFF
TRBD1,TRBJ1-4,TRBV19,NA,TGTGCCAGTAGTAGCACCGGGACAGGGCTTTATGAAAAACTGTTTTTT,CASSSTGTGLYEKLFF
TRBD1,TRBJ1-5,TRBV19,NA,TGTGCCACCTCCGGAGGGGGCTCCCGCAATCAGCCCCAGCATTTT,CATSGGGSRNQPQHF
NA,TRBJ1-1,TRBV7-9,once,TGTGCCAGCAGTCTCAGTCATGGGCAAACTGAAGCTTTCTTT,CASSLSHGQTEAFF
NA,TRBJ1-3,TRBV9,NA,TGTGCCAGCAGCGTAGGCCGCAGAAACACCATATATTTT,CASSVGRRNTIYF
TRBD1,TRBJ2-1,TRBV7-2,NA,TGTGCCAGCAGCTTAGCGCCCGGGACAGGGTACAATGAGCAGTTCTTC,CASSLAPGTGYNEQFF
NA,TRBJ2-7,TRBV4-2,NA,TGTGCCAGCAGCCAAGATACGGTGACAGGAACCTACGAGCAGTACTTC,CASSQDTVTGTYEQYF
NA,TRBJ1-6,TRBV19,NA,TGTGCCAGTAGTATTTCGGTACGTGGTTCACCCCTCCACTTT,CASSISVRGSPLHF
TRBD2,TRBJ2-7,TRBV2,NA,TGTGCCAGCAGTGGGGAAGGGACTAGCCCGAGACAGTACTTC,CASSGEGTSPRQYF
NA,TRBJ2-7,TRBV19,NA,TGTGCCAGTAGTATAGGACAAGCCTACGAGCAGTACTTC,CASSIGQAYEQYF
NA,TRBJ2-7,TRBV5-4,NA,TGTGCCAGCCGACTGGGCGAAACCTACGAGCAGTACTTC,CASRLGETYEQYF
NA,TRBJ1-3,TRBV4-2,NA,TGTGCCAGCAGCCAAGATCCTGGCAGTGGGAACACCATATATTTT,CASSQDPGSGNTIYF
NA,TRBJ2-2,TRBV4-2,NA,TGTGCCAGCAGCTCCGGGACGGGAGCCGGGGAGCTGTTTTTT,CASSSGTGAGELFF
TRBD1,TRBJ2-7,TRBV6-1,NA,TGTGCCAGCAGGCCGGGACAGGGAGGATCCTACGAGCAGTACTTC,CASRPGQGGSYEQYF
NA,TRBJ1-1,TRBV4-3,NA,TGCGCCAGCAGCCAAAATGGGGGGGGACTGCCGAGGGGCACTGAAGCTTTCTTT,CASSQNGGGLPRGTEAFF
NA,TRBJ2-3,TRBV6-6,NA,TGTGCCAGCAGTTACGGGTCGGCTAGAATCCAGTATTTT,CASSYGSARIQYF
NA,TRBJ2-7,TRBV2,NA,TGTGCCAGCAGTCCTGGACAAGCGACCTACGAGCAGTACTTC,CASSPGQATYEQYF
NA,TRBJ2-7,TRBV11-2,NA,TGTGCCAGCAGCCCCGGGACTTTCTACGAGCAGTACTTC,CASSPGTFYEQYF
NA,TRBJ2-7,TRBV19,NA,TGTGCCAGTAGTCCATCGACTAGTCCCGAGCAGTACTTC,CASSPSTSPEQYF
NA,TRBJ1-1,TRBV7-3,NA,TGTGCCAGCAGCTTTGGGGGGAACACTGAAGCTTTCTTT,CASSFGGNTEAFF
TRBD1,TRBJ2-7,TRBV5-4,NA,TGTGCCAGCAGCCACGACAGGGTCGGGACCTACGAGCAGTACTTC,CASSHDRVGTYEQYF
NA,TRBJ1-3,TRBV10-3,NA,TGTGCCACCGGCCCCGGTGGGGTCTCTGGAAACACCATATATTTT,CATGPGGVSGNTIYF
TRBD1,TRBJ1-4,TRBV27,once,TGTGCCAGCAGTTTGCTTTCCGGGACAGGTGGAGAAAAACTGTTTTTT,CASSLLSGTGGEKLFF
NA,TRBJ2-3,TRBV14,NA,TGTGCCAGCAGCCCCTGGACCCTGAAAGATACGCAGTATTTT,CASSPWTLKDTQYF
TRBD1,TRBJ1-5,TRBV5-6,NA,TGTGCCAGCCGTAAAACCGGGACAGGGATAGATCAGCCCCAGCATTTT,CASRKTGTGIDQPQHF
NA,TRBJ2-7,TRBV30,NA,TGTGCCTGGAGTGTAGGGGGGACCTCCTACGAGCAGTACTTC,CAWSVGGTSYEQYF